The 10 T cell receptor beta chains reported below all come from one sample, sequenced in a study of T-cell reconstitution after alpha-beta-depleted transplantation in children. General study points: Once a year had passed after transplant, T-cell counts and diversity came mostly from newly produced T cells.

The TCRbeta library was prepared with unique molecular identifiers. One entry per CDR3 protein, called by TCRdb with MiXCR from the PCR reads. The profile shows 250,000 to 300,000 distinct CDR3 sequences, 6.5% to 9% of them singletons. Antigens of these TCRs are unknown. The starting material was peripheral blood, obtained 360 days after TCRalphabeta/CD19-depleted stem cell transplant. The receptors were sampled from a female patient aged 2-9 years who had a stem cell transplant for Fanconi anemia, so the T cells may come from the graft donor.

This clonotype was detected many times. DNA for the CDR3: TGCAGTGCTTACGTACCTGGAAACACCATATATTTT. Protein sequence: CSAYVPGNTIYF. The chain combines TRBV20-1 with TRBJ1-3; D unclear. Germline lookup yields CDR1 DFQATT and CDR2 SNEGSKA (reference sequence). V shed 5 bases and J shed 2 bases, with 7 bases lying between them. The length of the CDR3 is 12 residues.

The rearrangement links TRBV6-2 or TRBV6-3 to TRBJ1-1, with a possible D match to TRBD1 (6 bases). Germline lookup yields CDR1 MNHEY and CDR2 SVGEGT. Trimming took off 0 bases at V and 6 bases at J, with 14 bases between the two ends. This CDR3 comprises 15 residues. CDR3 in amino acids: CASSYSTQGFPEAFF. CDR3 bases: TGTGCCAGCAGTTACTCCACTCAGGGGTTCCCTGAAGCTTTCTTT.

This clonotype was detected ten times or more. This chain links TRBV5-5 with TRBJ2-7, with 7 bases that match TRBD1. CDR3 length: 16 amino acids. Germline V gene data show CDR1 as SGHKS and CDR2 as YYEKEE (reference sequence). J gave up 2 bases and V 4 bases, and 12 bases lay outside the gene matches. CDR3 in amino acids: CASSRLDRQGPYEQYF. CDR3 bases: TGTGCCAGCAGCCGCTTGGACCGACAGGGACCCTACGAGCAGTACTTC.

This clonotype was recorded at least ten times. V is TRBV5-1 and J is TRBJ2-7; 9 positions agree with TRBD1. The CDR3 is 15 residues long. J lost 6 bases, V lost 0 bases, and 7 bases had no gene match. CDR1 and CDR2 (germline): SGHRS, YFSETQ. CDR3 sequence (DNA): TGCGCCAGCAGCTTGGAAGGAGACAGGGGGGGCGAGCAGTACGTC. Its translation is CASSLEGDRGGEQYV.

The chain employs TRBV30 and TRBJ2-5; D call uncertain. The germline gives CDR1 GTSNPN, CDR2 SVGIG (reference sequence). This CDR3 is 14 amino acids long. The V and J ends lost 3 bases and 5 bases respectively, with 16 bases between them. The CDR3 spells CAWRFGRPGETQYF. The CDR3 nucleotides are TGTGCCTGGAGGTTTGGACGGCCAGGCGAGACCCAGTACTTC.

This clonotype was found many times. The chain is built from TRBV18 and TRBJ2-4; D not resolved. From germline, CDR1 is KGHSH and CDR2 LQKENI. Trimming took off 4 bases at V and 2 bases at J, with 6 bases between the two ends. This CDR3 has 13 residues. The CDR3 protein is CASSQGTKNIQYF. The CDR3 nucleotides are TGTGCCAGCTCACAGGGAACCAAAAACATTCAGTACTTC.

This clonotype occurred many times. As DNA, the CDR3 is TGTGCCAGCAGCGTAGGGACAGGGACCTATGGCTACACCTTC. As protein: CASSVGTGTYGYTF. V gene TRBV9 combines with J gene TRBJ1-2, with 8 nucleotides matching TRBD1. Per the germline V gene, CDR1 is SGDLS and CDR2 is YYNGEE. The CDR3 totals 14 residues. V gave up 0 bases and J gave up 4 bases; unmatched junction bases: 2.

This clonotype was observed a handful of times. The genes are TRBV20-1 and TRBJ1-1; TRBD1 matches at 7 bases. Germline-derived CDR1 and CDR2 are DFQATT and SNEGSKA (reference sequence). V was clipped by 6 bases and J by 5 bases; unmatched bases: 9. The CDR3 has 13 residues. The CDR3 sequence is CSACQGVGTEAFF. The CDR3 DNA follows: TGCAGTGCCTGCCAGGGGGTGGGGACTGAAGCTTTCTTT.

This clonotype was observed a handful of times. This chain uses TRBV7-8 with TRBJ1-5; D not resolved. This CDR3 region has 16 residues. The germline gives CDR1 SGHVS, CDR2 FQNEAQ. Trimming removed 1 base at V and 0 bases at J, with 10 bases between. CDR3 DNA: TGTGCCAGCAGCTTAGTCCCCAGCTATAGCAATCAGCCCCAGCATTTT. As protein: CASSLVPSYSNQPQHF.

V usage is TRBV28 and J usage is TRBJ2-3; D is uncertain. V shed 5 bases and J shed 3 bases, with 9 bases lying between them. CDR1 and CDR2 from the germline V gene are MDHEN and SYDVKM. CDR3 length: 13 residues. CDR3 nucleotides: TGTGCCAGCAGTGGAATGGGGACAGATACGCAGTATTTT. Translated, it gives CASSGMGTDTQYF.